This T cell receptor (beta chain) was identified during a study of glioma-infiltrating T cells. Study-level points and caveats: Tissue-blood divergence was below expectation in non-neoplastic patients, above in gliomas. Only very few CDR3 sequences appeared in both tissue and blood.

This clonotype turned up a few times. What it recognizes is unknown. Amplification of TCR alpha and beta CDR3 regions from RNA used iRepertoire nested multiplex PCR. Tissue mRNA or PBMC total RNA, roughly 85-450 ng, went into one-step reverse transcription and amplification. TCRdb reprocessed the multiplex PCR reads with MiXCR, giving one entry per CDR3 protein. This repertoire shows about 130,000 distinct CDR3 sequences, roughly 25% found once; its top ten account for about 15%. The CDR3 covers 16 residues. V lost 4 bases and J 0 bases, leaving 12 bases between the germline ends. In germline, CDR1 is MGHRA, CDR2 YSYEKL.

The TCR was taken from a human donor with low-grade glioma or glioblastoma, undergoing nonglioma brain surgery, or in good health (not recorded which). The sequenced material came from glioma tissue, nonneoplastic brain tissue, or PBMCs (not recorded which). V gene TRBV4-1 combines with J gene TRBJ2-2, with D possibly being TRBD2 (6 bases). CDR3 DNA: TGCGCCAGCAGCCGACCCCCGGGAGCGAACACCGGGGAGCTGTTTTTT. It specifies CASSRPPGANTGELFF.